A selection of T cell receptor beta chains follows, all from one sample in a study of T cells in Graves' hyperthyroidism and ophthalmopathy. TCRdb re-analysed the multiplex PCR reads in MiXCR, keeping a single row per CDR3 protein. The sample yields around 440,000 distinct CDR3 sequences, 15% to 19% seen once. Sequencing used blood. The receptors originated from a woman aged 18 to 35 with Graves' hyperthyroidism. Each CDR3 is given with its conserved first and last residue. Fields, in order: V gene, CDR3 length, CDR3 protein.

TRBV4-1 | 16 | CASSQGTSGRADTQYF
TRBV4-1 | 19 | CASSQLPPLAASVGDTQYF
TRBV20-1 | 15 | CSAEHRAGVVDTQYF
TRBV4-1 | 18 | CASSQVRTSGGREETQYF
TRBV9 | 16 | CASSPSSGGAYNEQFF
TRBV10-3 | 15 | CAISRTRATNEKLFF
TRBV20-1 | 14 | CSARDGTGGLEQYF
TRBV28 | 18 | CASSLCLRDRELEETQYF
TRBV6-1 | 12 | CASRETTDTQYF
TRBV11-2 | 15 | CASSDNSGGTYEQYF
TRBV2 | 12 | CASSEERDTQYF
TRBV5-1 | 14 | CASSLGYATGLQYF
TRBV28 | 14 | CASRTLGGYTEAFF
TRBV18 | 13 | CASSPPGVGKLFF
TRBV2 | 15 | CASSLAGQTRSPLHF
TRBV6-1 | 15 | CASSERGERRETQYF
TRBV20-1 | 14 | CSVFGLAAYNEQFF
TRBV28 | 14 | CASFRGGAYNEQFF
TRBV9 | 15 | CASSVQGTGTDTQYF
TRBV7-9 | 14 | CASSSDSSQETQYF
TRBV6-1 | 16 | CASSDRPDSSTDTQYF
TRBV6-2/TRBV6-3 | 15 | CASSGVPREKDIQYF
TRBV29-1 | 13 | CSVELGHRYEQYF
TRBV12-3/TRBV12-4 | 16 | CASSLAGGLAKNIQYF
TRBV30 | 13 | CAWSVESFYEQYF
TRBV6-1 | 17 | CASRRGLAGSSGYEQYF
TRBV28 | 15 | CASSTGQGSQETQYF
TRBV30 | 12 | CACQTREAEAFF
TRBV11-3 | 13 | CAVQGPNTGELFF
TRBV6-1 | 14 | CASQDRYFTDTQYF
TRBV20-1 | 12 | CSAISGSETQYF
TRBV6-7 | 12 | CASSWTGYGYTF
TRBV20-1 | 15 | CSAHPRDRGRDTQYF